The subject of this entry is one T cell receptor beta chain. CDR1 is DFQATT, CDR2 SNEGSKA, per germline (reference sequence). This CDR3 has 15 residues. This record belongs to a study of blood T cells in healthy people across ages. Next came a second PCR, run for roughly 6 to 11 cycles, which used a sample-barcoded 5' primer along with a J-beta primer mix. TCRdb reprocessed the 5' RACE reads via MiXCR and lists one record per CDR3 protein. Among 1.5 million to 2 million distinct CDR3 sequences listed, around 42% were seen once. The clonotype was recovered from a human donor in good health. V is TRBV20-1 and J is TRBJ2-5, with TRBD1 identical over 9 bases. The J call may be mistaken, given a closer DNA end match to TRBJ2-7. Sequencing was performed on blood. The CDR3 protein is CSAPRQVTGGSEQYF. The CDR3 DNA follows: TGCAGTGCTCCCCGGCAGGTGACAGGGGGAAGCGAGCAGTACTTC.